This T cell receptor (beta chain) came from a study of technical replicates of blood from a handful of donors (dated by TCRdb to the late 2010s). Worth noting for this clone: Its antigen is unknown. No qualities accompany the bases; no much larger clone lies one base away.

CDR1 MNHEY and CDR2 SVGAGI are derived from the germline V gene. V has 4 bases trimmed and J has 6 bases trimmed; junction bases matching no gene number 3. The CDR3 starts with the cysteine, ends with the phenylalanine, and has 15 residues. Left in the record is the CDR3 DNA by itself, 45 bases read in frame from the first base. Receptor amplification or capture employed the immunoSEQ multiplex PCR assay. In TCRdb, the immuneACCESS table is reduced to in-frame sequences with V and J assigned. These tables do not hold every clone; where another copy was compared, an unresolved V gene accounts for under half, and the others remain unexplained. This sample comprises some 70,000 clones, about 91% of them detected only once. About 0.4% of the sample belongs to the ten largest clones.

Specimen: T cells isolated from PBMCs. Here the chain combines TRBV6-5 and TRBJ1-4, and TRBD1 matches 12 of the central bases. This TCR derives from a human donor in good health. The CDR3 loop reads CASSWDRGRDEKLFF. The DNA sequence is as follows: TGTGCCAGCAGTTGGGACAGGGGGCGAGATGAAAAACTGTTTTTT.